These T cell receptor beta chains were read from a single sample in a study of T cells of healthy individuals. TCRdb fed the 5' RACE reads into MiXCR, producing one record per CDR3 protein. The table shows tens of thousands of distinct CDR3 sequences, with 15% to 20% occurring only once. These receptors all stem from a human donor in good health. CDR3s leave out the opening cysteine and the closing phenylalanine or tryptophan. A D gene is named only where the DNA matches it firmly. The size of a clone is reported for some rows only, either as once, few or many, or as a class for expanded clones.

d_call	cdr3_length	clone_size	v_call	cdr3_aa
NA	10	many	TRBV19	ASSSWEDTQY
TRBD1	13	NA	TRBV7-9	ASSPVQGAVYEQF
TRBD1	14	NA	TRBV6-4	ASSDSAGGVSGELF
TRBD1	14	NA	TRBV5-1	ASSLFPGQGNEKLF
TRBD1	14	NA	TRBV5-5	ASSSGTGISVTEQF
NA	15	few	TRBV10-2	ASSGPRGGVVTGELF
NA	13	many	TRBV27	ASSFGGYSLYGYT
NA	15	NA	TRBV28	ASRGGGSLSSSYEQY
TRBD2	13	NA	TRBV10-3	AISEGLAGTNEQF
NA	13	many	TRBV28	ASRPLLVAQDIQY
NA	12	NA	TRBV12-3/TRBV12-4	ASARMGANTEAF
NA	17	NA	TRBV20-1	SARDPRLTPVLAKNIQY
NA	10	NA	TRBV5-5	ASSPRDTEAF
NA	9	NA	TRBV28	ASQRGYGYT
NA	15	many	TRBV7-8	ASSQGLGPLSTDTQY
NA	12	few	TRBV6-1	ASSEANSAEKLF
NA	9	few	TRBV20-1	SARDFYEQY
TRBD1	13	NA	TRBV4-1	ASSQEGTGTTEAF
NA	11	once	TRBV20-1	SPHRGSSNEQF
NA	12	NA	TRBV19	ASKGVSGANVLT
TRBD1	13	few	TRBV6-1	ASSARQGRNTEAF
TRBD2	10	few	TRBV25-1	ASGTSGGTQY
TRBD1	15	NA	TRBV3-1	VSSQGSGQGRKNIQY
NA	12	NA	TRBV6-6	ASSYPARADTQY
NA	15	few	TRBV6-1	ASSDSAAKSSTDTQY
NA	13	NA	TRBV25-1	ASSDSGGYGGKLF
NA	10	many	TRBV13	ASSPHNQPQH
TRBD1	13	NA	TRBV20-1	SYTPGQGIVETQY
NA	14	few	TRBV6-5	ASSYASGGSKDEQF
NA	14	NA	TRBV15	ATSRGHGSSNQPQH
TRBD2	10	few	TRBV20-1	SAPIGGDTQY
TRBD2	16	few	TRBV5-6	ASSPWTSGRADYNEQF
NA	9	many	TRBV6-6	ASSGPYEQY
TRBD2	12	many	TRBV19	ASNFPGGDNVQF
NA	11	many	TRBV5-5	ASSLQGGQPQH
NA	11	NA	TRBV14	ASSQVRGDEQF
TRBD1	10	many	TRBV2	ASGQGRTEAF
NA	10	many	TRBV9	ASSVDGYEQY
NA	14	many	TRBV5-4	ASSLEGYANTGELF
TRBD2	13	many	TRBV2	ASRVLAGGQETQY
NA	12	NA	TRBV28	ASTPGSGQEKLF
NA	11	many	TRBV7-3	ASSPGVTETQY
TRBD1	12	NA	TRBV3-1	ASSQGRGPVGYT
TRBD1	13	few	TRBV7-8	ASSSETGLQETQY
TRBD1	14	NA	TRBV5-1	ASSLRQGAFSGEAF
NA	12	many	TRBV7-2	ASSLSFGGTEAF
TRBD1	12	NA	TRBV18	ASSPGQGNTEAF
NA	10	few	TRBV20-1	SAVQGSDTQY
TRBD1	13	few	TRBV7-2	ASSQYQTGGNGYT
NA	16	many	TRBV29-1	SVEWAAEDYTGANVLT
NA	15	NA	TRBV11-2	ASSLGYSLSGANVLT
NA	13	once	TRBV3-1	ASSQGLDRNQPQH
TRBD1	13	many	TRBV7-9	ASSSGGGPNYGYT
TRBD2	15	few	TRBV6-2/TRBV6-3	ASSYSSTRTSDYEQY
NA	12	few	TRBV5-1	ASSLGGSNQPQH
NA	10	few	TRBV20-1	SARMTRHEQY
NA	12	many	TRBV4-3	ASSQIQGNTEAF
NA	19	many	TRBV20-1	SAREPPPGLFPTHPTGELF